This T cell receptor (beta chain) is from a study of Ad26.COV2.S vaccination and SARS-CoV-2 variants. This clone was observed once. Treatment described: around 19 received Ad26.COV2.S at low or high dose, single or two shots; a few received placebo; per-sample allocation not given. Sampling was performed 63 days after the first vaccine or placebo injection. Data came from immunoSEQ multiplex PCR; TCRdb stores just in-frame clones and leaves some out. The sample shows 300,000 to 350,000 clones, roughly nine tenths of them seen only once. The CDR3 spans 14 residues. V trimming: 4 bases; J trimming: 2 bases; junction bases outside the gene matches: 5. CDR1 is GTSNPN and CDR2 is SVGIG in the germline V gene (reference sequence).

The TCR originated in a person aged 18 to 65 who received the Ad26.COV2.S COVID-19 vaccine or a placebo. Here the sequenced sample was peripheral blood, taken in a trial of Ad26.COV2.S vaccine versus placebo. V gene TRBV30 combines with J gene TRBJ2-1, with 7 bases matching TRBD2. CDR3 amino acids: CAWTPRGAYNEQFF. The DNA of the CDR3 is TGTGCCTGGACCCCCCGGGGGGCCTACAATGAGCAGTTCTTC. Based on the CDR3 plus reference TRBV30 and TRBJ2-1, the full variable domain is SQTIHQWPATLVQPVGSPLSLECTVEGTSNPNLYWYRQAAGRGLQLLFYSVGIGQISSEVPQNLSASRPQDRQFILSSKKLLLSDSGFYLCAWTPRGAYNEQFFGPGTRLTVL.